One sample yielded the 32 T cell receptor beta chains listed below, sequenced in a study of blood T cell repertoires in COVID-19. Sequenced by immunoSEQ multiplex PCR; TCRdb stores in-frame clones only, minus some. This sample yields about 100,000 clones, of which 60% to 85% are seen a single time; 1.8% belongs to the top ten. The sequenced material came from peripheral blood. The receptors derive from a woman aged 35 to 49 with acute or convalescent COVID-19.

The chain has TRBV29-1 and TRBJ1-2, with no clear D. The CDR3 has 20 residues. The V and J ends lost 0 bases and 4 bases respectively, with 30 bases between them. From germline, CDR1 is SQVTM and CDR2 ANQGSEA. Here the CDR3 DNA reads TGCAGCGTTGAAGATGAAAGTGGAGGCAGAATCGAACCATCCGGCTATGGCTACACCTTC. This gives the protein CSVEDESGGRIEPSGYGYTF.

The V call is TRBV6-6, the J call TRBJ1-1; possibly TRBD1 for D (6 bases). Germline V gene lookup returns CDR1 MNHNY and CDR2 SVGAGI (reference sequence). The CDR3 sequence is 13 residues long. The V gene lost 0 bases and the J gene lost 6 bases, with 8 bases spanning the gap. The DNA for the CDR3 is TGTGCCAGCAGTTACTCGAGGACAGCTGAAGCTTTCTTT. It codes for CASSYSRTAEAFF.

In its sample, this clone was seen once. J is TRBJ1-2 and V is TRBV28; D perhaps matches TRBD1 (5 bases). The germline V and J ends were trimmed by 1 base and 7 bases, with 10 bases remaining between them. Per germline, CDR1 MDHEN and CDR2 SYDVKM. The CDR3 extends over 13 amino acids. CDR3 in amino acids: CASSLSGRAGYTF. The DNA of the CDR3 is TGTGCCAGCAGTTTATCTGGCAGGGCTGGCTACACCTTC.

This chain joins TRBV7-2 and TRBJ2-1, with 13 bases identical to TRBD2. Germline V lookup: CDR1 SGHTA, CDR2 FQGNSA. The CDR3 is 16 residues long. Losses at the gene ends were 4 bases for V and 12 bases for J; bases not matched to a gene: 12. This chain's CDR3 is CASSSSGTSGEQRQFF. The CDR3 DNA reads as TGTGCCAGCAGCTCTTCCGGGACTAGCGGGGAACAGAGGCAGTTCTTC.

The CDR3 reads CASSLSVTATYEQYF. CDR3 DNA: TGCGCCAGCAGCTTGTCGGTGACAGCAACCTACGAGCAGTACTTC. The chain employs TRBV5-1 and TRBJ2-7; perhaps TRBD1 as D (5 bases). Trimming pared 1 base from V and 2 bases from J, leaving 13 bases between. The CDR3 has 15 amino acids. From germline, CDR1 is SGHRS and CDR2 YFSETQ.

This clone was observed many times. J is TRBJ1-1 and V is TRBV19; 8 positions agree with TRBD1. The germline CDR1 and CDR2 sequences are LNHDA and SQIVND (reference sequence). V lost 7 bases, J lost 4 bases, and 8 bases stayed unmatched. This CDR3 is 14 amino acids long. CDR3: CASNGGTGVTEAFF. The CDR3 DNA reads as TGTGCCAGTAATGGGGGGACAGGAGTCACTGAAGCTTTCTTT.

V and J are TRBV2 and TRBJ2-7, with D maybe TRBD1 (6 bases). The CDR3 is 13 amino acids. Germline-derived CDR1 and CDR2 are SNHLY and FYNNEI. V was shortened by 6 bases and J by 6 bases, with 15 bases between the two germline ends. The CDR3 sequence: CASRDRTLREQYF. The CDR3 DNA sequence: TGTGCCAGCAGAGACAGGACTCTTCGCGAGCAGTACTTC.

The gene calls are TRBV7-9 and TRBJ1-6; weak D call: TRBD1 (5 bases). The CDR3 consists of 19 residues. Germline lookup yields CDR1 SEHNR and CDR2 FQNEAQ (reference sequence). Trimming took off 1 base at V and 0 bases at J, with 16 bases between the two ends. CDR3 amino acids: CASSLVTARQSSYNSPLHF. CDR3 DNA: TGTGCCAGCAGCTTAGTGACAGCCAGACAGAGCTCCTATAATTCACCCCTCCACTTT.

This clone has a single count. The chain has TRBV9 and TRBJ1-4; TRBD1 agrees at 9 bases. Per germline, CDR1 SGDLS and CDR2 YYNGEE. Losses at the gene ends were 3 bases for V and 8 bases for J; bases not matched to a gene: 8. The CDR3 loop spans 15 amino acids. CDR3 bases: TGTGCCAGCAGCGAATCAACGGGACAGGGCGAAAAACTGTTTTTT. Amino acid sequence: CASSESTGQGEKLFF.

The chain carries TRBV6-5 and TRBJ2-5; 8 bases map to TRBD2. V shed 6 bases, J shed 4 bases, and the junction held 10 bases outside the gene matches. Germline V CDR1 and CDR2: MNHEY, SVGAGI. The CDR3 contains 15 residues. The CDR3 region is CASSPGTRKRETQYF. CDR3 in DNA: TGTGCCAGCAGCCCCGGGACTAGGAAACGAGAGACCCAGTACTTC.

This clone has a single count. The CDR3 DNA is TGTGCCAGCAGCTGGGGACAGGGGTCCGCTGAAGCTTTCTTT. It translates to CASSWGQGSAEAFF. The V gene is TRBV5-4, the J gene TRBJ1-1, with 10 bases aligning to TRBD1. The CDR3 has 14 residues. The junction had 5 bases not matched to a gene; V was cut back by 3 bases and J by 6 bases. Germline CDR1 and CDR2: SGHNT and YYREEE (reference sequence).

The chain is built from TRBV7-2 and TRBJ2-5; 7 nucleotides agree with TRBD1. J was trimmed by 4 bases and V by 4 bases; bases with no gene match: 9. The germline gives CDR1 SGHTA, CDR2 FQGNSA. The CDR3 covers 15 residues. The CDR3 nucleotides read TGTGCCAGCAGCTCACAACAGGGGCTAGCAGAGACCCAGTACTTC. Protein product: CASSSQQGLAETQYF.

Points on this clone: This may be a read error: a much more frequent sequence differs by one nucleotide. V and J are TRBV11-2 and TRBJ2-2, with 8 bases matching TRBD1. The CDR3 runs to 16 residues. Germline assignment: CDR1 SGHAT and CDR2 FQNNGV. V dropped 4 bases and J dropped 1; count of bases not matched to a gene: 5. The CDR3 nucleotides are TGTGCCAGCAGCTCAACCGGGACAGGGAACACCGGGGAGCTGTTTTTT. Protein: CASSSTGTGNTGELFF.

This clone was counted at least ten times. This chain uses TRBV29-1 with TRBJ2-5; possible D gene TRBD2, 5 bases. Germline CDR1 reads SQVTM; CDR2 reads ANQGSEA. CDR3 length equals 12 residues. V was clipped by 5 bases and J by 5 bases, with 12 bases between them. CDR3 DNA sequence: TGCAGCGTTCACAACTCGGGGGAGACCCAGTACTTC. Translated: CSVHNSGETQYF.

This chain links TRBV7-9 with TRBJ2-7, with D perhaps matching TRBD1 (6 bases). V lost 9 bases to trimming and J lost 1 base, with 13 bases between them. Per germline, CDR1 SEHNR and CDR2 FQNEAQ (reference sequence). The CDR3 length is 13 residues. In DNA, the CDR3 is TGTGCCAGTAGAAAGACAGGTTCCTACGAGCAGTACTTC. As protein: CASRKTGSYEQYF.

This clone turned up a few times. Here the CDR3 DNA reads TGTGCCAGCAGCTGGGGACAGGGAGAGCAGTACTTC. Translating gives CASSWGQGEQYF. This rearrangement joins TRBV7-9 to TRBJ2-7, with 9 positions matching TRBD1. The germline V gene encodes CDR1 SEHNR and CDR2 FQNEAQ (reference sequence). The CDR3 runs 12 residues. The J segment lost 7 bases and the V segment lost 4 bases, leaving 2 bases of the junction unmatched.

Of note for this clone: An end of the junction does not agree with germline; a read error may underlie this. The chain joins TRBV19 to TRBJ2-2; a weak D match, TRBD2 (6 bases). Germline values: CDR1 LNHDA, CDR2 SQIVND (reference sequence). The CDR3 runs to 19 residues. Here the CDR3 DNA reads TGTGCCAGTAGGATAGGAGTGTGGGGGGAACGAGTGAACACCGGGGAGCTGTTTTTT. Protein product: CASRIGVWGERVNTGELFF.

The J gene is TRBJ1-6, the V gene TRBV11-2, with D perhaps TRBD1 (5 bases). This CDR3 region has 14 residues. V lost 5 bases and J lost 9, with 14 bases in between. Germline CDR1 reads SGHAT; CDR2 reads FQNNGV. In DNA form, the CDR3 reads TGTGCCAGCAGCGGGCAGGGTGTTGGTTCACCCCTCCACTTT. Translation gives CASSGQGVGSPLHF.

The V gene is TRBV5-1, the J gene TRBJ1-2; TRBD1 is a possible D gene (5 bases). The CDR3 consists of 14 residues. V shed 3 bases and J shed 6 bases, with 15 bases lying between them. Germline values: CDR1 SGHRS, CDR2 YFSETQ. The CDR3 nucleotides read TGCGCCAGCAGCTACTCTCCGGGACTGGATGGCTACACCTTC. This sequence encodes CASSYSPGLDGYTF.

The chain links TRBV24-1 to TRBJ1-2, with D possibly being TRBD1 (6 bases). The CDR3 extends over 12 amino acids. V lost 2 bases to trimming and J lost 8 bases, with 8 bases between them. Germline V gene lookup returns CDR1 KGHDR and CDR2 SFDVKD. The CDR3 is CATSDYGGGYTF. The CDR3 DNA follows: TGTGCCACCAGTGATTATGGGGGCGGCTACACCTTC.

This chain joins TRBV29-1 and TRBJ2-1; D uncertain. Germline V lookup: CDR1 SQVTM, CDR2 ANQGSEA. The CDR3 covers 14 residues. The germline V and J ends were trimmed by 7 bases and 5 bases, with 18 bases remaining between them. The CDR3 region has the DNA TGCAGCGCCTCGTGGCTAGACGAAAACAATGAGCAGTTCTTC. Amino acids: CSASWLDENNEQFF.

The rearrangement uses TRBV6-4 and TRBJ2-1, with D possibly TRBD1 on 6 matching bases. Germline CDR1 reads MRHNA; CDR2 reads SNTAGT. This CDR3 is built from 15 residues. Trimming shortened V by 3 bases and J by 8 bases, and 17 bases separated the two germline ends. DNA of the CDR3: TGTGCCAGCAGTGAAGGGGGTGCAGGGATGGATGAGCAGTTCTTC. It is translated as CASSEGGAGMDEQFF.

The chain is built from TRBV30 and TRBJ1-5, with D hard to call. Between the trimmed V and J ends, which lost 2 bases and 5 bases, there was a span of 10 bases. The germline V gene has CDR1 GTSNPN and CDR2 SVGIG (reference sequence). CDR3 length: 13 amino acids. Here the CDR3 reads CAWSTSRDQPQHF. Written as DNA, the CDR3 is TGTGCCTGGAGTACCTCCCGAGATCAGCCCCAGCATTTT.

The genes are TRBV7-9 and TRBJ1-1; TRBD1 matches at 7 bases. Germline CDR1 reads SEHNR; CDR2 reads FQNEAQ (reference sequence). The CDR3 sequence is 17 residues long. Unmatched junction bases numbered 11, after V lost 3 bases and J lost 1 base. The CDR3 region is CASSFDQGQGGNTEAFF. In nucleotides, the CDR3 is TGTGCCAGCAGCTTTGACCAGGGCCAGGGGGGGAACACTGAAGCTTTCTTT.

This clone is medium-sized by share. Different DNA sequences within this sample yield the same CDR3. CDR3 DNA sequence: TGTGCCAGCAGCTCTAGCGGGGCCTCCTACGAGCAGTACTTC. Its translation is CASSSSGASYEQYF. The chain has TRBV7-2 and TRBJ2-7; 9 bases fit TRBD2. The CDR3 loop spans 14 amino acids. The V and J ends lost 4 bases and 0 bases, in that order; junction bases with no gene match: 1. The germline gives CDR1 SGHTA, CDR2 FQGNSA.

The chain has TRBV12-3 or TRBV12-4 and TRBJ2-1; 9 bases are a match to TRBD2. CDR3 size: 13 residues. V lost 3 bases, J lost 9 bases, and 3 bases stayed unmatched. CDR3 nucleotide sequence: TGTGCCAGCAGTTTGGGACTAGCACGTGAGCAGTTCTTC. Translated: CASSLGLAREQFF.

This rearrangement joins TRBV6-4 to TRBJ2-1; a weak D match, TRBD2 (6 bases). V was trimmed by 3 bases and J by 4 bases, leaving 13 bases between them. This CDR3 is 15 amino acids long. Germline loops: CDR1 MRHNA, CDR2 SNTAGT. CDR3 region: CASSEVRGSYNEQFF. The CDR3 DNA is TGTGCCAGCAGTGAAGTGCGGGGCTCATACAATGAGCAGTTCTTC.

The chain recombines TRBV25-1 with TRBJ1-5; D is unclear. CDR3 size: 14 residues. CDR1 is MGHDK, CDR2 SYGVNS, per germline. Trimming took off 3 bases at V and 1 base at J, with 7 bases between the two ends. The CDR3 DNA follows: TGTGCCAGCAGTGAGGCCGGGAGCAATCAGCCCCAGCATTTT. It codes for CASSEAGSNQPQHF.

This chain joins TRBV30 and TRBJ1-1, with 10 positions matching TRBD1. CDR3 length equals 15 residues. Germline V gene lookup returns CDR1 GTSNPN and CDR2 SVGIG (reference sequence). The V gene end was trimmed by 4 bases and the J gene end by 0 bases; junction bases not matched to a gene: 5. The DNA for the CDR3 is TGTGCCTGGATGAGGGACAGGGGCATGAACACTGAAGCTTTCTTT. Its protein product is CAWMRDRGMNTEAFF.

The DNA for the CDR3 is TGTGCCAGCAGCTGGGGGACAGGTCCGTTTTATAATTCACCCCTCCACTTT. Residues: CASSWGTGPFYNSPLHF. This chain uses TRBV5-6 with TRBJ1-6, with 8 bases that match TRBD1. The germline gives CDR1 SGHDT, CDR2 YYEEEE. The CDR3 loop spans 17 amino acids. V shed 3 bases and J 4 bases; nucleotides not matched to a gene: 9.

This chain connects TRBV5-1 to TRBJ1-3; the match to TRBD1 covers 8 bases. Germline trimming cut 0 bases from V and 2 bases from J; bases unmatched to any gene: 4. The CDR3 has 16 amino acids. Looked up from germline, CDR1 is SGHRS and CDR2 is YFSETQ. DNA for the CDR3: TGCGCCAGCAGCTTGGGGACAGGGTCGACTGGAAACACCATATATTTT. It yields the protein CASSLGTGSTGNTIYF.

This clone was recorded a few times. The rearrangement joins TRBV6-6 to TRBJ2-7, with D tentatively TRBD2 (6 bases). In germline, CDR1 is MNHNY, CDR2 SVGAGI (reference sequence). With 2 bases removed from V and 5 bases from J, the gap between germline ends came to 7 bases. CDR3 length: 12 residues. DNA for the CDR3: TGTGCCAGCAGTTACAGGAGGGACGAGCAGTACTTC. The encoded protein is CASSYRRDEQYF.